Listed here are 20 T cell receptor beta chains from one sample, sequenced in a study of T cell responses to AZD1222 COVID-19 vaccine. Only in-frame clones appear in the TCRdb table, and some are missing; sequencing was by immunoSEQ multiplex PCR. This sample carries tens of thousands of clones, approximately 90% of them seen once, and the ten largest clones take 9.5% to 13%. This sample comprised peripheral blood, obtained 28 days after the second AZD1222 dose. The receptors were sampled from an adult who received the AZD1222 COVID-19 vaccine.

In its sample, this clone was seen a few times. This sequence joins TRBV12-5 and TRBJ1-2, with unresolved D. CDR3 size: 11 residues. Looked up from germline, CDR1 is LGHNT and CDR2 is FRNRAP. V gave up 6 bases and J gave up 8 bases, with 10 bases separating them. CDR3 loop: CASGLTRGYTF. The DNA of the CDR3 is TGTGCTAGTGGCCTTACACGGGGCTACACCTTC.

The chain is built from TRBV3-1 (or the pseudogene TRBV3-2) and TRBJ1-4; D gene unclear. This CDR3 spans 14 amino acids. Germline CDR1 is LGHDT and CDR2 is YNNKEL (reference sequence). The V end was cut by 5 bases, the J end by 6 bases, with 13 bases between. The CDR3 DNA reads as TGTGCCAGCAGCTACCGGGCCGGCGATGAAAAACTGTTTTTT. It encodes CASSYRAGDEKLFF.

The DNA of the CDR3 is TGTGCCAGCAGCTTCACGGGACACCCGAACACCGGGGAGCTGTTTTTT. Translated, it gives CASSFTGHPNTGELFF. The chain carries TRBV7-6 and TRBJ2-2; D possibly corresponds to TRBD1 (6 bases). Germline CDR1 and CDR2: SGHVS and FNYEAQ. The V end lost 3 bases, the J end lost 0 bases, and 11 bases lay between the germline ends. The CDR3 extends over 16 amino acids.

The table lists this clone with a count of one. This chain connects TRBV7-6 to TRBJ1-1; D is possibly TRBD1 (5 bases). V dropped 3 bases and J dropped 5 bases, with 13 bases sitting between them. This CDR3 has 14 residues. The germline gives CDR1 SGHVS, CDR2 FNYEAQ. The CDR3 protein is CASSFGGPLTEAFF. CDR3 nucleotide sequence: TGTGCCAGCAGCTTCGGGGGACCATTAACTGAAGCTTTCTTT.

The chain couples TRBV6-2 or TRBV6-3 to TRBJ1-6, with D unresolved. This CDR3 region has 12 residues. V was clipped by 3 bases and J by 8 bases, with 5 bases between them. Germline V gives CDR1 MNHEY, CDR2 SVGEGT. The CDR3: CASSYRDSPLHF. CDR3 bases: TGTGCCAGCAGTTATCGGGATTCACCCCTCCACTTT.

Regarding this clone: The germline gene is not matched at one end of the junction; a read error may be the cause. This CDR3 is CATSGDRLETQYF. CDR3 sequence (DNA): TGTGCCACCAGCGGAGACAGGTTAGAGACCCAGTACTTC. The chain links TRBV15 to TRBJ2-5; possible D gene TRBD1, 6 bases. The CDR3 runs to 13 residues. In germline, CDR1 is LNHNV, CDR2 YYDKDF (reference sequence).

This chain uses TRBV7-9 with TRBJ1-4, with a possible D match to TRBD1 (5 bases). Between the trimmed V and J ends, which lost 6 bases and 4 bases, there was a span of 15 bases. The CDR3 totals 15 residues. Germline V gene data show CDR1 as SEHNR and CDR2 as FQNEAQ (reference sequence). The CDR3 region has the DNA TGTGCCAGCAGTGACGGGACGGCAAATAATGAAAAACTGTTTTTT. Translating gives CASSDGTANNEKLFF.

This clone showed up just a few times. The genes are TRBV19 and TRBJ2-2; D is ambiguous. CDR1 and CDR2 (germline): LNHDA, SQIVND (reference sequence). The CDR3 has 13 amino acids. V lost 5 bases, J lost 5 bases, and 9 bases lay in between. This CDR3 is CASSGTRTGELFF. In DNA form, the CDR3 reads TGTGCCAGTAGTGGTACGCGGACCGGGGAGCTGTTTTTT.

The chain carries TRBV10-3 and TRBJ2-1; 10 positions agree with TRBD2. V trimming: 0 bases; J trimming: 6 bases; junction bases outside the gene matches: 2. Looked up from germline, CDR1 is ENHRY and CDR2 is SYGVKD. The CDR3 is 15 amino acids. CDR3 loop: CAISESQRGGNEQFF. Written as DNA, the CDR3 is TGTGCCATCAGTGAGTCGCAGCGGGGGGGCAATGAGCAGTTCTTC.

The chain joins TRBV30 to TRBJ1-6, with 9 bases fitting TRBD1. The CDR3 sequence is 15 residues long. The V gene's germline CDR1 is GTSNPN and CDR2 SVGIG (reference sequence). The V gene end was trimmed by 0 bases and the J gene end by 11 bases; junction bases not matched to a gene: 8. The CDR3, as DNA: TGTGCCTGGAGTGTACGGGACAGGGTCGGGACACCCCTCCACTTT. This translates into CAWSVRDRVGTPLHF.

Only one count was recorded for this clone. Here the CDR3 reads CASSPSVAGADYEQYF. The CDR3 bases are TGTGCCAGCTCACCATCCGTAGCGGGGGCCGACTACGAGCAGTACTTC. The J gene is TRBJ2-7, the V gene TRBV18; 9 bases agree with TRBD2. This CDR3 is built from 16 residues. Germline V gene lookup returns CDR1 KGHSH and CDR2 LQKENI. Trimming removed 2 bases from V and 3 bases from J; junction bases left unmatched: 8.

The V call is TRBV6-2 or TRBV6-3, the J call TRBJ1-4; 10 bases map to TRBD1. The junction had 7 bases not matched to a gene; V was cut back by 6 bases and J by 6 bases. The germline CDR1 and CDR2 sequences are MNHEY and SVGEGT. The CDR3 is made up of 15 amino acids. The CDR3 loop reads CASSPGQGLDEKLFF. CDR3 DNA sequence: TGTGCCAGCAGCCCGGGACAGGGGCTCGATGAAAAACTGTTTTTT.

This rearrangement joins TRBV28 to TRBJ2-7; D call uncertain. Between the trimmed V and J ends, which lost 4 bases and 0 bases, there was a span of 7 bases. The CDR3 sequence is 13 residues long. Germline-derived CDR1 and CDR2 are MDHEN and SYDVKM. The CDR3 coding sequence is TGTGCCAGCAGTTACAGCCTCTCCTACGAGCAGTACTTC. Amino acids: CASSYSLSYEQYF.

This rearrangement joins TRBV10-3 to TRBJ2-2; D call uncertain. Germline lookup yields CDR1 ENHRY and CDR2 SYGVKD. The V and J ends lost 8 bases and 0 bases respectively, with 7 bases between them. The CDR3 runs 13 residues. The CDR3 spells CAISIANTGELFF. As DNA, the CDR3 is TGTGCCATCTCGATCGCGAACACCGGGGAGCTGTTTTTT.

J is TRBJ1-1 and V is TRBV4-3; 9 bases are a match to TRBD1. The V gene's germline CDR1 is LGHNA and CDR2 YSLEER. Unmatched junction bases numbered 0, after V lost 3 bases and J lost 4 bases. The CDR3 is made up of 13 amino acids. The CDR3 DNA is TGCGCCAGCAGCCAGGACAGGGGCACTGAAGCTTTCTTT. As protein: CASSQDRGTEAFF.

The genes are TRBV5-8 and TRBJ2-5; 11 nucleotides line up with TRBD2. CDR3 length equals 15 residues. CDR1 and CDR2 from the germline V gene are SGHTS and YDEGEE. V trimming: 4 bases; J trimming: 2 bases; junction bases outside the gene matches: 4. The CDR3 protein is CASSAGLAVQETQYF. The CDR3 DNA reads as TGTGCCAGCAGCGCGGGACTAGCGGTTCAAGAGACCCAGTACTTC. The complete variable domain, with remaining parts taken from reference TRBV5-8 and TRBJ2-5, reads EAGVTQSPTHLIKTRGQQATLRCSPISGHTSVYWYQQALGLGLQFLLWYDEGEERNRGNFPPRFSGRQFPNYSSELNVNALELEDSALYLCASSAGLAVQETQYFGPGTRLLVL.

J is TRBJ2-1 and V is TRBV19; maybe TRBD1 (6 bases). The germline V and J ends were trimmed by 3 bases and 1 base, with 10 bases remaining between them. Germline values: CDR1 LNHDA, CDR2 SQIVND (reference sequence). The CDR3 spans 15 residues. CDR3 bases: TGTGCCAGTAGTATGTCGGACAGTTCCTACAATGAGCAGTTCTTC. Amino acid sequence: CASSMSDSSYNEQFF. The variable domain in full, with the rest retrieved from reference TRBV19 and TRBJ2-1, is DGGITQSPKYLFRKEGQNVTLSCEQNLNHDAMYWYRQDPGQGLRLIYYSQIVNDFQKGDIAEGYSVSREKKESFPLTVTSAQKNPTAFYLCASSMSDSSYNEQFFGPGTRLTVL.

This chain uses TRBV5-1 with TRBJ2-1; D may be TRBD1 (8 bases). The CDR3 consists of 14 residues. Germline loops: CDR1 SGHRS, CDR2 YFSETQ. The germline V and J ends were trimmed by 5 bases and 7 bases, with 16 bases remaining between them. The DNA for the CDR3 is TGCGCCAGCAGAGCGGGGACAGGTCAAAATGAGCAGTTCTTC. This gives the protein CASRAGTGQNEQFF.

This clone came up once. The J gene is TRBJ2-7, the V gene TRBV7-2; unclear D gene. CDR3 length: 16 amino acids. With 5 bases removed from V and 3 bases from J, the gap between germline ends came to 20 bases. CDR1 SGHTA and CDR2 FQGNSA come from the germline V gene. The CDR3 nucleotides are TGTGCCAGCAGCCCTGCTGGCGCGAGTAGAATCTACGAGCAGTACTTC. Translation gives CASSPAGASRIYEQYF.

This clone was counted a few times. The genes are TRBV5-1 and TRBJ1-1; unclear D gene. With 4 bases removed from V and 1 base from J, the gap between germline ends came to 14 bases. This CDR3 region has 15 residues. From germline, CDR1 is SGHRS and CDR2 YFSETQ. The DNA of the CDR3 is TGCGCCAGCAGCGACGCTAAGGTGGGGAACACTGAAGCTTTCTTT. This sequence encodes CASSDAKVGNTEAFF.